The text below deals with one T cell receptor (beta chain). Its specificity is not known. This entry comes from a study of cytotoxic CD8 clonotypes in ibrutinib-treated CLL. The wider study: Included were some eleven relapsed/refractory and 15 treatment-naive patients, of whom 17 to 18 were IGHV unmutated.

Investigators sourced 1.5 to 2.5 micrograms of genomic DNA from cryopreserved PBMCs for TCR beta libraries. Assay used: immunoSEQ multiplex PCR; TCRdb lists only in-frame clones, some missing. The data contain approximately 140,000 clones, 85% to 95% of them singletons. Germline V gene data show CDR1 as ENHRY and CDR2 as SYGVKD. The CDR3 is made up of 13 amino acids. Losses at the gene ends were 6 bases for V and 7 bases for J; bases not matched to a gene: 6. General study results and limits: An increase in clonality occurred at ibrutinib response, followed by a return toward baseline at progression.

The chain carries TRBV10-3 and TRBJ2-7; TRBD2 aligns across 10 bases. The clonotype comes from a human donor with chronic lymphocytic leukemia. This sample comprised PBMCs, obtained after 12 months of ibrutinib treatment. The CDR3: CAIRVAGGGEQYF. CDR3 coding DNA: TGTGCCATCAGGGTAGCGGGAGGTGGTGAGCAGTACTTC.